Here is one TCR beta chain with its context. Authors' analysis steps: Scientists estimated how many nucleated cells there were by amplifying reference gene primers. Using immunoSEQ multiplex PCR, the repertoire was profiled, and TCRdb retains in-frame clones only, with some absent. The V and J calls and clone size come from that table; D and trimming were worked out from the DNA. Of under 250,000 clones listed, 92% are singletons. These data are taken from a study of blood T cell repertoires in COVID-19. Study summary: Some COVID-19 samples were acute and others convalescent; all came from the United States, Italy and Spain. Nucleic acid was either cDNA or gDNA, and it came from T cells, B-cell-depleted T cells, or PBMCs.

The germline V gene encodes CDR1 LGHDT and CDR2 YNNKEL (reference sequence). Trimming stripped 2 bases from V and 3 bases from J, with 5 bases between. CDR3 length equals 13 residues. The receptor's source is a man under 40 with acute or convalescent COVID-19. The rearrangement joins TRBV3-1 (or the pseudogene TRBV3-2) to TRBJ1-3; no clear D gene. Sequenced material: peripheral blood. CDR3 in DNA: TGTGCCAGCAGCCAAACTCTTGGAAACACCATATATTTT. Amino acids: CASSQTLGNTIYF.